The 17 T cell receptor beta chains below were found in one sample sequenced in a study of blood T cell repertoires in COVID-19. Produced via immunoSEQ multiplex PCR; TCRdb's table is partial and in-frame only. This table holds fewer than 200,000 clones, more than 75% found once. The sample taken for sequencing was peripheral blood. The receptor source for this set is a woman aged 50 to 65 with active or convalescent COVID-19.

The chain is built from TRBV28 and TRBJ1-1, with TRBD1 identical over 9 bases. The CDR3 is made up of 17 amino acids. The germline CDR1 and CDR2 sequences are MDHEN and SYDVKM. V lost 2 bases, J lost 0 bases, and 7 bases stayed unmatched. The CDR3 loop reads CASSLVGTGPMNTEAFF. CDR3 sequence (DNA): TGTGCCAGCAGTTTAGTAGGGACAGGGCCCATGAACACTGAAGCTTTCTTT.

The J gene is TRBJ1-2, the V gene TRBV6-4, with TRBD1 matching over 10 bases. J was trimmed by 8 bases and V by 6 bases; bases with no gene match: 9. Germline lookup yields CDR1 MRHNA and CDR2 SNTAGT. CDR3 length equals 14 residues. In DNA, the CDR3 is TGTGCCAGCAGCCTGACAGGGGGCGCGTGGGGCTACACCTTC. It is translated as CASSLTGGAWGYTF.

The chain links TRBV30 to TRBJ1-2; a weak D match, TRBD1 (6 bases). There are 15 residues in the CDR3. Germline lookup yields CDR1 GTSNPN and CDR2 SVGIG (reference sequence). V was pared by 0 bases and J by 2 bases, with 13 bases between. For the CDR3, the DNA is TGTGCCTGGAGTGTACAGGGCACCCTAAACTATGGCTACACCTTC. This translates into CAWSVQGTLNYGYTF.

The V call is TRBV2, the J call TRBJ1-5; 9 nucleotides match TRBD1. Unmatched junction bases numbered 5, after V lost 6 bases and J lost 5 bases. The CDR3 consists of 14 residues. CDR1 is SNHLY and CDR2 is FYNNEI in the germline V gene. CDR3 in DNA: TGTGCCAGCAGGGGACAGGGACTTTATCAGCCCCAGCATTTT. It encodes CASRGQGLYQPQHF.

This rearrangement joins TRBV6-5 to TRBJ2-3; 8 bases are shared with TRBD1. Germline lookup yields CDR1 MNHEY and CDR2 SVGAGI. The CDR3 length is 15 residues. The junction had 7 bases not matched to a gene; V was cut back by 7 bases and J by 1 base. The CDR3 reads CASTGQGRRTDTQYF. CDR3 nucleotides: TGTGCCAGCACTGGACAGGGCCGCCGCACAGATACGCAGTATTTT.

The genes are TRBV5-6 and TRBJ1-5, with D unclear. The germline gives CDR1 SGHDT, CDR2 YYEEEE. Trimming removed 1 base from V and 4 bases from J, with 6 bases in between. The CDR3 is made up of 13 amino acids. The CDR3 bases are TGTGCCAGCAGCTTGAGGGAGAATCAGCCCCAGCATTTT. Encoded protein: CASSLRENQPQHF.

CDR3 in amino acids: CASSLQTYTEAFF. CDR3 in DNA: TGTGCCAGCAGCTTACAGACATACACTGAAGCTTTCTTT. The rearrangement links TRBV7-9 to TRBJ1-1; D is undetermined. This CDR3 region has 13 residues. V was shortened by 2 bases and J by 3 bases, with 7 bases between the two germline ends. The germline gives CDR1 SEHNR, CDR2 FQNEAQ (reference sequence).

V gene TRBV28 combines with J gene TRBJ2-7; maybe TRBD2 (6 bases). Looked up from germline, CDR1 is MDHEN and CDR2 is SYDVKM. Trimming removed 0 bases at V and 3 bases at J, with 12 bases between. CDR3 length equals 15 residues. The CDR3 DNA is TGTGCCAGCAGTTTATGGGCTAGCGTGAACTACGAGCAGTACTTC. Translation: CASSLWASVNYEQYF.

The rearrangement links TRBV3-1 (or the pseudogene TRBV3-2) to TRBJ2-5, with TRBD2 matching over 9 bases. Looked up from germline, CDR1 is LGHDT and CDR2 is YNNKEL (reference sequence). V shed 4 bases, J shed 3 bases, and the junction held 18 bases outside the gene matches. CDR3 size: 19 residues. In DNA form, the CDR3 reads TGTGCCAGCAGCCCACGCCCGGGGGGGCGGGGGGGGAAAGAAGAGACCCAGTACTTC. It codes for CASSPRPGGRGGKEETQYF.

This clone showed up just a few times. The V call is TRBV7-2, the J call TRBJ1-1, with 7 bases that match TRBD1. The CDR3 runs to 14 residues. The junction had 4 bases not matched to a gene; V was cut back by 2 bases and J by 4 bases. Germline assignment: CDR1 SGHTA and CDR2 FQGNSA. The DNA for the CDR3 is TGTGCCAGCAGCTTACGACAGGGTACCACTGAAGCTTTCTTT. Its protein product is CASSLRQGTTEAFF.

Many counts were recorded for this clone. The chain uses TRBV18 and TRBJ1-2, with 7 bases that match TRBD1. CDR1 is KGHSH, CDR2 LQKENI, per germline. V was clipped by 1 base and J by 0 bases; unmatched bases: 11. The CDR3 runs to 18 residues. CDR3 region: CASSPRGDRAPTNYGYTF. CDR3 sequence (DNA): TGTGCCAGCTCACCACGCGGAGACAGGGCCCCCACTAACTATGGCTACACCTTC.

V usage is TRBV5-5 and J usage is TRBJ2-5, with D maybe TRBD2 (6 bases). This CDR3 spans 15 amino acids. Trimming cost V 0 bases and J 5 bases, with 14 bases left between them. CDR1 SGHKS and CDR2 YYEKEE come from the germline V gene (reference sequence). The CDR3 DNA reads TGTGCCAGCAGCTTGGTAACCGGAGGAGGGGAGACCCAGTACTTC. Residues: CASSLVTGGGETQYF.

This sequence joins TRBV2 and TRBJ2-3; 9 bases fit TRBD2. V shed 3 bases, J shed 5 bases, and the junction held 9 bases outside the gene matches. Looked up from germline, CDR1 is SNHLY and CDR2 is FYNNEI. The CDR3 covers 16 residues. CDR3 region: CASSDRGRAGKDTQYF. The CDR3 bases are TGTGCCAGCAGTGACCGCGGGAGGGCCGGGAAAGATACGCAGTATTTT.

This rearrangement joins TRBV27 to TRBJ1-1; D is unclear. The germline V and J ends were trimmed by 5 bases and 5 bases, with 15 bases remaining between them. The V gene's germline CDR1 is MNHEY and CDR2 SMNVEV (reference sequence). The CDR3 sequence is 14 residues long. The CDR3 here is CASSVTWARTEAFF. The CDR3 DNA reads as TGTGCCAGCAGTGTTACATGGGCCCGGACTGAAGCTTTCTTT.

The chain carries TRBV27 and TRBJ2-3, with 9 bases fitting TRBD2. This CDR3 comprises 17 residues. Per the germline V gene, CDR1 is MNHEY and CDR2 is SMNVEV (reference sequence). Losses at the gene ends were 2 bases for V and 0 bases for J; bases not matched to a gene: 6. The CDR3 region has the DNA TGTGCCAGCAGTTTACCCAAAGGGACTAGCAGCACAGATACGCAGTATTTT. Its protein product is CASSLPKGTSSTDTQYF.

This chain connects TRBV6-6 to TRBJ1-1, with 7 bases aligning to TRBD1. The length of the CDR3 is 17 residues. Germline CDR1 MNHNY, CDR2 SVGAGI (reference sequence). With V trimmed by 5 bases and J by 0 bases, 12 bases remained unmatched. The chain's CDR3 is CASSPGTAIFMNTEAFF. Written as DNA, the CDR3 is TGTGCCAGCAGTCCCGGGACAGCTATCTTTATGAACACTGAAGCTTTCTTT.

Details on this clone: Other DNA sequences of this sample code for an identical CDR3. The genes are TRBV19 and TRBJ2-1; TRBD2 agrees at 11 bases. The J segment lost 0 bases and the V segment lost 8 bases, leaving 3 bases of the junction unmatched. From germline, CDR1 is LNHDA and CDR2 SQIVND (reference sequence). This CDR3 is 15 amino acids long. The CDR3 loop is CASRTSGPSYNEQFF. The CDR3, as DNA: TGTGCCAGTCGGACTAGCGGGCCCTCCTACAATGAGCAGTTCTTC.